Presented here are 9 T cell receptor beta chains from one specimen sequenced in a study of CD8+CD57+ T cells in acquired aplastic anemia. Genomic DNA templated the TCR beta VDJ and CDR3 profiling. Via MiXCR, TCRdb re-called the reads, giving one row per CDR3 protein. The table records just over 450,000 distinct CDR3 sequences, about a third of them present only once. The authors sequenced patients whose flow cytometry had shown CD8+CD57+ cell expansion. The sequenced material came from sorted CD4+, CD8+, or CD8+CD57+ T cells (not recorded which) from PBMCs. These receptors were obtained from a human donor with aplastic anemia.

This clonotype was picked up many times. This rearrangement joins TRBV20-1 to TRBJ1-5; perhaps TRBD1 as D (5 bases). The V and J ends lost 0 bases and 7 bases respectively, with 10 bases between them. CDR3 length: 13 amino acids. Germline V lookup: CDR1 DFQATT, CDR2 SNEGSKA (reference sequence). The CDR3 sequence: CSARDARGQPQHF. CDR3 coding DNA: TGCAGTGCTAGAGACGCTCGGGGGCAGCCCCAGCATTTT.

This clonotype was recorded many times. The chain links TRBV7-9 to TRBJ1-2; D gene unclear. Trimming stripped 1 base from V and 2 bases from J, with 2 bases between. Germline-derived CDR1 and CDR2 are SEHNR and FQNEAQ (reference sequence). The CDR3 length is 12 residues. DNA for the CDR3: TGTGCCAGCAGCTTAGAGAACTATGGCTACACCTTC. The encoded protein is CASSLENYGYTF.

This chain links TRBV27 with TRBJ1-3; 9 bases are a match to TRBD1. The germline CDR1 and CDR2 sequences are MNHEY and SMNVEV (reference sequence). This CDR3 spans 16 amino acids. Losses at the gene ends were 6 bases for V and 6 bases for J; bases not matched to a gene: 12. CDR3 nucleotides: TGTGCCAGCAGCCGGGGAAACAGGGGGCTTGTAAACACCATATATTTT. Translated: CASSRGNRGLVNTIYF.

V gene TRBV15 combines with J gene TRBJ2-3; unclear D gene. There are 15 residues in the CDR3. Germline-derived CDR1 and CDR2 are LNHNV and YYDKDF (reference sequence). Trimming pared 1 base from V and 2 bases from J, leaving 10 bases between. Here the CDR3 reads CATSRGRLSTDTQYF. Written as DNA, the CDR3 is TGTGCCACCAGCAGAGGGAGACTTTCCACAGATACGCAGTATTTT.

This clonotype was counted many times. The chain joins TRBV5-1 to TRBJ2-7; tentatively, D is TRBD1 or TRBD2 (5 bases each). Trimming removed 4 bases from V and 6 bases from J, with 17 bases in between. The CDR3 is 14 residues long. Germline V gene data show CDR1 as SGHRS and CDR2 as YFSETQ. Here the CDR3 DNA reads TGCGCCAGCAGCCCGCCGGGACCGAGCGGCGAGCAGTACTTC. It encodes CASSPPGPSGEQYF.

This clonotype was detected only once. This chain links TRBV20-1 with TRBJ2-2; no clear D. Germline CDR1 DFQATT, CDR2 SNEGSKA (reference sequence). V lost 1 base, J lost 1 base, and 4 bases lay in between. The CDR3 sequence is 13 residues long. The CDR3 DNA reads TGCAGTGCTAGAGGGAGGAACACCGGGGAGCTGTTTTTT. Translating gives CSARGRNTGELFF.

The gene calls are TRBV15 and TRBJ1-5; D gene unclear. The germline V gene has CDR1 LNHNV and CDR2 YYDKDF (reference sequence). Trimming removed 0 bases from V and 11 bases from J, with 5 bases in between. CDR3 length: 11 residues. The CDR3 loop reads CATSRDRAQHF. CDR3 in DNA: TGTGCCACCAGCAGAGACCGGGCCCAGCATTTT.

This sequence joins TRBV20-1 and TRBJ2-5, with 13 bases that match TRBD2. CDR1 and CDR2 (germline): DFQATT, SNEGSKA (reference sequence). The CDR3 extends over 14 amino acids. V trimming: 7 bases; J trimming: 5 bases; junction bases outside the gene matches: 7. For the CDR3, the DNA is TGCAGTGGGACTAGCGGGAGCAAAGGGGAGACCCAGTACTTC. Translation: CSGTSGSKGETQYF.

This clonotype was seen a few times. The CDR3 nucleotides are TGTGCCAGCAGTTTTTCCAGTCTAGCGGGAGCCTACGAGCAGTACTTC. This encodes CASSFSSLAGAYEQYF. The chain couples TRBV12-3 or TRBV12-4 to TRBJ2-7, with 10 bases that match TRBD2. CDR3 length equals 16 residues. V shed 3 bases, J shed 2 bases, and the junction held 7 bases outside the gene matches.